One sample yielded the 17 T cell receptor beta chains listed below, sequenced in a study of neurological immune-mediated disorders. As to time point: longitudinal time-point 1 (baseline). Each CDR3 protein is one row after TCRdb ran MiXCR on the 5' RACE reads. The sample lists approximately 46,000 distinct CDR3 sequences; about 9.1% were seen once. Sequencing input: PBMCs. All receptors derive from a woman aged 40 to 55 in good health.

This clonotype was seen ten or more times. This chain links TRBV6-2 or TRBV6-3 with TRBJ1-1; D is uncertain. CDR3 size: 14 residues. V dropped 2 bases and J dropped 1 base, with 8 bases sitting between them. Per germline, CDR1 MNHEY and CDR2 SVGEGT. CDR3 bases: TGTGCCAGCAGTTACGGGAGACAGAACACTGAAGCTTTCTTT. Encoded protein: CASSYGRQNTEAFF.

The table lists this clonotype with many counts. The chain recombines TRBV6-6 with TRBJ1-1; D not resolved. V was shortened by 2 bases and J by 0 bases, with 7 bases between the two germline ends. Germline lookup yields CDR1 MNHNY and CDR2 SVGAGI (reference sequence). This CDR3 is 14 amino acids long. CDR3 loop: CASSYTPLNTEAFF. CDR3 in DNA: TGTGCCAGCAGTTACACCCCTTTGAACACTGAAGCTTTCTTT.

This clonotype has at least ten counts. V gene TRBV12-3 or TRBV12-4 combines with J gene TRBJ1-1; D gene ambiguous. V lost 6 bases to trimming and J lost 1 base, with 12 bases between them. This CDR3 has 14 residues. In DNA form, the CDR3 reads TGTGCCAGCAGAGAGAACGGCCCGAACACTGAAGCTTTCTTT. It codes for CASRENGPNTEAFF.

This rearrangement joins TRBV12-3 or TRBV12-4 to TRBJ1-1; possible D gene TRBD1, 6 bases. There are 15 residues in the CDR3. V dropped 7 bases and J dropped 0 bases, with 15 bases sitting between them. The CDR3 here is CASTLGGRMNTEAFF. The CDR3 coding sequence is TGTGCCAGCACCCTCGGGGGCCGGATGAACACTGAAGCTTTCTTT.

This clonotype showed up many times. The chain recombines TRBV12-3 or TRBV12-4 with TRBJ1-1, with D unresolved. This CDR3 region has 15 residues. Trimming left V 3 bases short and J 3 bases short, with 14 bases between. The CDR3 loop is CASSFSLSRDTEAFF. DNA for the CDR3: TGTGCCAGCAGTTTCTCCCTCTCTCGGGACACTGAAGCTTTCTTT.

This clonotype was seen ten or more times. V is TRBV6-2 or TRBV6-3 and J is TRBJ2-1; 9 bases line up with TRBD2. V lost 10 bases to trimming and J lost 1 base; unmatched junction nucleotides: 14. This CDR3 is built from 17 residues. The germline V gene encodes CDR1 MNHEY and CDR2 SVGEGT. CDR3 protein: CATRTPIAGVSYNEQFF. The CDR3, as DNA: TGTGCCACCCGAACCCCAATAGCGGGAGTGTCCTACAATGAGCAGTTCTTC.

The table lists this clonotype with many counts. The chain uses TRBV25-1 and TRBJ2-2, with D possibly being TRBD1 (7 bases). Germline CDR1 and CDR2: MGHDK and SYGVNS. The V gene lost 5 bases and the J gene lost 5 bases, with 27 bases spanning the gap. The CDR3 extends over 19 amino acids. This chain's CDR3 is CASSPTPGATGDRTGELFF. CDR3 nucleotide sequence: TGTGCCAGCAGTCCGACCCCGGGGGCTACAGGGGATCGAACCGGGGAGCTGTTTTTT.

The chain recombines TRBV10-3 with TRBJ2-6; 10 positions agree with TRBD1. Germline assignment: CDR1 ENHRY and CDR2 SYGVKD. The trim removed 1 base at V and 0 bases at J, leaving 3 bases unmatched. The CDR3 loop spans 18 amino acids. The chain's CDR3 is CAISEWGQGNSGANVLTF. CDR3 coding DNA: TGTGCCATCAGTGAGTGGGGACAGGGGAACTCTGGGGCCAACGTCCTGACTTTC.

The table lists this clonotype with many counts. The chain has TRBV6-5 and TRBJ2-7; TRBD2 might be the D (5 bases). CDR1 and CDR2 from the germline V gene are MNHEY and SVGAGI. This CDR3 region has 19 residues. Trimming shortened V by 5 bases and J by 2 bases, and 28 bases separated the two germline ends. The CDR3 DNA reads as TGTGCCAGCAGTAGCGCGACTTCAGGACTTCCCCGACCCCCCTACGAGCAGTACTTC. This encodes CASSSATSGLPRPPYEQYF.

This clonotype came up many times. The chain has TRBV25-1 and TRBJ1-2; no reliable D call. Trimming removed 6 bases at V and 0 bases at J, with 5 bases between. This CDR3 is built from 12 residues. The V gene's germline CDR1 is MGHDK and CDR2 SYGVNS. In nucleotides, the CDR3 is TGTGCCAGCAGGGGAGCTAACTATGGCTACACCTTC. This gives the protein CASRGANYGYTF.

This clonotype came up many times. DNA for the CDR3: TGTGCCAGCAGCCCCACAACGCAGGGGTATAATTCACCCCTCCACTTT. Amino acid sequence: CASSPTTQGYNSPLHF. The rearrangement joins TRBV7-9 to TRBJ1-6; a weak D match, TRBD1 (6 bases). Germline CDR1 SEHNR, CDR2 FQNEAQ (reference sequence). CDR3 length: 16 amino acids. V was trimmed by 5 bases and J by 4 bases, leaving 15 bases between them. The full variable domain, its missing parts supplied by reference TRBV7-9 and TRBJ1-6, is DTGVSQNPRHKITKRGQNVTFRCDPISEHNRLYWYRQTLGQGPEFLTYFQNEAQLEKSRLLSDRFSAERPKGSFSTLEIQRTEQGDSAMYLCASSPTTQGYNSPLHFGNGTRLTVT.

This clonotype was counted many times. The chain links TRBV5-1 to TRBJ1-1, with 8 bases matching TRBD1. Trimming cost V 4 bases and J 5 bases; bases outside gene matches: 4. Germline CDR1 SGHRS, CDR2 YFSETQ. CDR3 length: 13 amino acids. CDR3 loop: CASSITGGTEAFF. The DNA of the CDR3 is TGCGCCAGCAGCATCACAGGGGGAACTGAAGCTTTCTTT.

Comment on this clonotype: Just one base apart from a much larger clone, this may be a read error. The genes are TRBV20-1 and TRBJ1-1; TRBD1 matches at 8 bases. CDR1 is DFQATT and CDR2 is SNEGSKA in the germline V gene (reference sequence). The length of the CDR3 is 16 residues. The J segment lost 4 bases and the V segment lost 1 base, leaving 11 bases of the junction unmatched. The CDR3 is CSARGTVRGRVTEAFF. CDR3 DNA: TGCAGTGCTAGAGGGACGGTCAGGGGGCGCGTCACTGAAGCTTTCTTT.

This clonotype was seen ten or more times. This rearrangement joins TRBV20-1 to TRBJ2-2, with D tentatively TRBD1 (7 bases). Looked up from germline, CDR1 is DFQATT and CDR2 is SNEGSKA (reference sequence). The germline V and J ends were trimmed by 4 bases and 6 bases, with 15 bases remaining between them. The CDR3 is 14 amino acids. The CDR3 sequence: CSAIGQEGAGELFF. In DNA, the CDR3 is TGCAGTGCTATCGGACAGGAGGGGGCCGGGGAGCTGTTTTTT.

This clonotype was observed at least ten times. This sequence joins TRBV6-5 and TRBJ1-2; D ambiguous. The V end was cut by 0 bases, the J end by 4 bases, with 9 bases between. Germline-derived CDR1 and CDR2 are MNHEY and SVGAGI. The CDR3 contains 14 residues. This chain's CDR3 is CASSYSSETYGYTF. The CDR3 region has the DNA TGTGCCAGCAGTTACTCTTCAGAAACCTATGGCTACACCTTC.

The table lists this clonotype with many counts. The rearrangement links TRBV9 to TRBJ2-7; tentatively, D is TRBD2 (6 bases). Trimming shortened V by 0 bases and J by 2 bases, and 15 bases separated the two germline ends. The CDR3 extends over 16 amino acids. CDR1 and CDR2 from the germline V gene are SGDLS and YYNGEE. The CDR3 nucleotides read TGTGCCAGCAGCGTAGGTGGGGACTCAGCCACCTACGAGCAGTACTTC. Its translation is CASSVGGDSATYEQYF.

This clonotype turned up a few times. A much bigger clone sits one base away, suggesting this may be a read error. The CDR3 DNA is TGTGCCAGCAGTGGAGTGGGAACCGGGGAGCTGTTTTTT. Encoded protein: CASSGVGTGELFF. The rearrangement uses TRBV6-1 and TRBJ2-2; D is uncertain. This CDR3 contains 13 residues. The germline CDR1 and CDR2 sequences are MNHNS and SASEGT. V shed 4 bases and J shed 5 bases, with 8 bases lying between them.